Here is one T cell receptor (beta chain) with its context. Antigen: not known. The data were obtained in a study of lymphopenia after photon versus proton radiotherapy. Sequencing was performed with immunoSEQ multiplex PCR; in TCRdb, only in-frame clones are kept and a portion is missing. This table holds tens of thousands of clones, roughly 90% found once. Study-wide results and caveats: Larger post-nadir TCR diversity loss correlated inversely with survival in deceased patients. Relative stability marked proton patients; photon patients lost diversity and naive cells.

With 5 bases removed from V and 4 bases from J, the gap between germline ends came to 11 bases. CDR3 length: 13 residues. Germline V CDR1 and CDR2: SGHTA, FQGNSA. This receptor was taken from a woman aged 45-65 years with cholangiocarcinoma. The source was peripheral blood, collected from a patient treated with photon-based radiotherapy. The chain links TRBV7-2 to TRBJ1-1; no definite D call. The CDR3 is CASSHTWGTEAFF. DNA for the CDR3: TGTGCCAGCAGCCATACGTGGGGCACTGAAGCTTTCTTT.